Each of the 9 T cell receptor beta chains below was sequenced from the same sample in a study of blood T cell repertoires in COVID-19. Profiled with immunoSEQ multiplex PCR; TCRdb holds only in-frame clones, not every one. The sample has about 60,000 clones; around four fifths are singletons. The sequenced material came from peripheral blood. These receptor sequences come from a human donor in a cohort sampled during active COVID-19.

This chain connects TRBV30 to TRBJ2-5; D perhaps matches TRBD1 (6 bases). There are 12 residues in the CDR3. Deletions cut 0 bases from V and 7 bases from J, with 9 bases between. CDR1 is GTSNPN and CDR2 is SVGIG in the germline V gene (reference sequence). CDR3: CAWSVQGGTQYF. CDR3 sequence (DNA): TGTGCCTGGAGTGTACAAGGGGGGACCCAGTACTTC.

The chain combines TRBV4-1 with TRBJ2-3; 7 bases are shared with TRBD2. The length of the CDR3 is 14 residues. J lost 4 bases, V lost 5 bases, and 6 bases had no gene match. From germline, CDR1 is MGHRA and CDR2 YSYEKL. DNA for the CDR3: TGCGCCAGCAGCAAAGCGGGGTCGGCAGATACGCAGTATTTT. It specifies CASSKAGSADTQYF.

The chain couples TRBV6-5 to TRBJ2-3, with TRBD1 identical over 10 bases. V lost 6 bases, J lost 8 bases, and 5 bases stayed unmatched. The CDR3 contains 13 residues. From germline, CDR1 is MNHEY and CDR2 SVGAGI. CDR3 residues: CASRDRGRTTQYF. CDR3 sequence (DNA): TGTGCCAGCAGAGACAGGGGGCGCACTACGCAGTATTTT.

CDR3 DNA sequence: TGTGCCAGCTCACCAGTGAGCGGGGGTTACAATGAGCAGTTCTTC. This codes for CASSPVSGGYNEQFF. This rearrangement joins TRBV18 to TRBJ2-1, with TRBD2 matching over 8 bases. Germline CDR1 and CDR2: KGHSH and LQKENI. This CDR3 region has 15 residues. Trimming removed 2 bases from V and 4 bases from J; junction bases left unmatched: 4. The variable domain in full, with the rest retrieved from reference TRBV18 and TRBJ2-1, is NAGVMQNPRHLVRRRGQEARLRCSPMKGHSHVYWYRQLPEEGLKFMVYLQKENIIDESGMPKERFSAEFPKEGPSILRIQQVVRGDSAAYFCASSPVSGGYNEQFFGPGTRLTVL.

This rearrangement joins TRBV5-8 to TRBJ1-2; tentatively, D is TRBD1 (5 bases). The CDR3 runs to 14 residues. V shed 2 bases and J shed 3 bases, with 11 bases lying between them. Looked up from germline, CDR1 is SGHTS and CDR2 is YDEGEE. The CDR3 loop is CASSFLGGDYGYTF. In DNA form, the CDR3 reads TGTGCCAGCAGCTTCCTCGGGGGAGACTATGGCTACACCTTC. The full variable domain, with the rest looked up from reference TRBV5-8 and TRBJ1-2, is EAGVTQSPTHLIKTRGQQATLRCSPISGHTSVYWYQQALGLGLQFLLWYDEGEERNRGNFPPRFSGRQFPNYSSELNVNALELEDSALYLCASSFLGGDYGYTFGSGTRLTVV.

The chain has TRBV28 and TRBJ2-7; maybe TRBD1 (5 bases). Germline V gene lookup returns CDR1 MDHEN and CDR2 SYDVKM. There are 13 residues in the CDR3. Between the trimmed V and J ends, which lost 4 bases and 5 bases, there was a span of 12 bases. CDR3 in amino acids: CASSYQGRDEQYF. The CDR3 DNA is TGTGCCAGCAGTTACCAGGGAAGGGACGAGCAGTACTTC.

This chain uses TRBV3-1 (or the pseudogene TRBV3-2) with TRBJ1-2, with D tentatively TRBD1 (5 bases). The CDR3 extends over 16 amino acids. With 0 bases removed from V and 0 bases from J, the gap between germline ends came to 11 bases. Germline V gene data show CDR1 as LGHDT and CDR2 as YNNKEL (reference sequence). The CDR3 DNA reads TGTGCCAGCAGCCAAGAAAACAGACAGTCTAACTATGGCTACACCTTC. This codes for CASSQENRQSNYGYTF.

Only a few counts were recorded for this clone. This chain links TRBV4-1 with TRBJ2-1; D gene unclear. From germline, CDR1 is MGHRA and CDR2 YSYEKL. This CDR3 has 16 amino acids. V shed 1 base and J shed 0 bases, with 10 bases lying between them. The CDR3 is CASSQGFLNSYNEQFF. The CDR3 DNA reads as TGCGCCAGCAGCCAAGGTTTCCTTAACTCCTACAATGAGCAGTTCTTC.

Only one count was recorded for this clone. This sequence joins TRBV14 and TRBJ1-1; D uncertain. The CDR3 extends over 13 amino acids. Germline V gene data show CDR1 as SGHDN and CDR2 as FVKESK. Trimming stripped 5 bases from V and 7 bases from J, with 14 bases between. CDR3 in DNA: TGTGCCAGCAGCAAGACGAGGGCTGGTGAAGCTTTCTTT. The encoded protein is CASSKTRAGEAFF.